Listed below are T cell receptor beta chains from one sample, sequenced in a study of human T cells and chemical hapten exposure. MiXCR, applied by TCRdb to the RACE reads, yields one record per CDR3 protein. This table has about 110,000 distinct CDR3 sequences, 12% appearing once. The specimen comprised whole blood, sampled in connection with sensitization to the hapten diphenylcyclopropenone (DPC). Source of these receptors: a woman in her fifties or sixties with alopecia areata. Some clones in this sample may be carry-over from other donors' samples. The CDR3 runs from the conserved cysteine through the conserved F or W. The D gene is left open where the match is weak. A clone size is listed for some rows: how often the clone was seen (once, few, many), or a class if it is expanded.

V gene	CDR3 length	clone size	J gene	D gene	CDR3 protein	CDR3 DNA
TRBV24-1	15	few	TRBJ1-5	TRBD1	CATSESTGSNQPQHF	TGTGCCACCAGTGAATCGACAGGGAGCAATCAGCCCCAGCATTTT
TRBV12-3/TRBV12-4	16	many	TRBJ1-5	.	CASSIEIRYSNQPQHF	TGTGCCAGCAGTATTGAAATCAGGTATAGCAATCAGCCCCAGCATTTT
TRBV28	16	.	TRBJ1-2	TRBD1	CASIMDRGLTNYGYTF	TGTGCCAGCATCATGGACAGGGGGCTGACTAACTATGGCTACACCTTC
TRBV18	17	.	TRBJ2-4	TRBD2	CASSPRGGQGSKNIQYF	TGTGCCAGCTCACCACGCGGGGGGCAAGGATCCAAAAACATTCAGTACTTC
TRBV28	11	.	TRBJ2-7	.	CASKGVHEQYF	TGTGCCAGCAAAGGGGTACACGAGCAGTACTTC
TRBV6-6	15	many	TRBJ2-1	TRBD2	CASSWFAGADNEQFF	TGTGCCAGCAGTTGGTTTGCGGGAGCAGACAATGAGCAGTTCTTC
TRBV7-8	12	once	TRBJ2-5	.	CASSPELETQYF	TGTGCCAGCAGCCCCGAGCTGGAGACCCAGTACTTC
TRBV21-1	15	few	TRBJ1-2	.	CASSKRQANNYGYTF	TGTGCCAGCAGCAAACGACAGGCAAACAACTATGGCTACACCTTC
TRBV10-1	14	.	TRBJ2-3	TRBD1	CASRMGQNTDTQYF	TGCGCCAGCAGAATGGGACAGAACACAGATACGCAGTATTTT
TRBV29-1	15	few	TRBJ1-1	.	CSVEDLAGEDTEAFF	TGCAGCGTTGAAGATTTGGCAGGGGAGGACACTGAAGCTTTCTTT
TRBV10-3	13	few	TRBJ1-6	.	CATLGDPDSPLHF	TGTGCCACCCTGGGGGACCCCGATTCACCCCTCCACTTT
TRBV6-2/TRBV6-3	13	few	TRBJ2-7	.	CASSYGPTYEQYF	TGTGCCAGCAGTTATGGACCCACCTACGAGCAGTACTTC
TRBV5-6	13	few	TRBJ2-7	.	CASSSGYSGEQYF	TGTGCCAGCAGCTCTGGATACTCAGGCGAGCAGTACTTC
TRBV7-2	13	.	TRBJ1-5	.	CASSLTLSQPQHF	TGTGCCAGCAGCTTGACTTTGAGCCAGCCCCAGCATTTT
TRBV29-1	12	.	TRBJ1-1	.	CSAGEFNTEAFF	TGCAGCGCCGGGGAATTTAACACTGAAGCTTTCTTT
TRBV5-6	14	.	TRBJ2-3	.	CASSFLSGSDTQYF	TGTGCCAGCAGCTTTCTATCGGGGTCAGATACGCAGTATTTT
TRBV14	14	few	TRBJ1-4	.	CASSQGKGNEKLFF	TGTGCCAGCAGCCAAGGGAAAGGGAATGAAAAACTGTTTTTT
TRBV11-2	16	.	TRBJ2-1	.	CASSLGLPSSYNEQFF	TGTGCCAGCAGCCTCGGACTCCCGAGCTCCTACAATGAGCAGTTCTTC
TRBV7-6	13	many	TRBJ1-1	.	CASSLAAQSEAFF	TGTGCCAGCAGCTTAGCAGCTCAGTCTGAAGCTTTCTTT
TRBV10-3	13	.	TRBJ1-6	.	CATGRVINSPLHF	TGTGCCACCGGGAGGGTGATTAATTCACCCCTCCACTTT
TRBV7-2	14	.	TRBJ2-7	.	CASSFQTPAYEQYF	TGTGCCAGCAGCTTTCAGACGCCAGCCTACGAGCAGTACTTC